The 10 T cell receptor beta chains below were found in one sample sequenced in a study of cytomegalovirus exposure and HLA in healthy donors. Primers: 60 Vbeta forward and 13 Jbeta reverse. Some clones are missing from TCRdb's copy, which holds only in-frame ones; the method was immunoSEQ multiplex PCR. The table has over 150,000 clones, 79% seen once. Specimen: PBMCs. The receptors were gathered from a man aged 35-49 years in good health and CMV-seronegative.

This chain joins TRBV15 and TRBJ1-3, with 7 bases that match TRBD1. This CDR3 region has 16 residues. From germline, CDR1 is LNHNV and CDR2 YYDKDF (reference sequence). The V and J ends lost 1 base and 1 base, in that order; junction bases with no gene match: 4. The CDR3 nucleotides are TGTGCCACCAGCAGAGGTAGACAGGGATCTGGAAACACCATATATTTT. Its translation: CATSRGRQGSGNTIYF.

This clone was observed a handful of times. The V gene is TRBV9, the J gene TRBJ2-2; D might be TRBD2 (6 bases). Germline V gives CDR1 SGDLS, CDR2 YYNGEE. The CDR3 runs to 16 residues. Trimming took off 4 bases at V and 2 bases at J, with 15 bases between the two ends. The DNA for the CDR3 is TGTGCCAGCAGCCTAGGAGGAGGGATTAACACCGGGGAGCTGTTTTTT. Its translation is CASSLGGGINTGELFF.

This chain joins TRBV4-1 and TRBJ1-2; TRBD1 matches 11 bases. The J segment lost 6 bases and the V segment lost 2 bases, leaving 14 bases of the junction unmatched. CDR1 is MGHRA, CDR2 YSYEKL, per germline. This CDR3 has 18 residues. In DNA, the CDR3 is TGCGCCAGCAGCCAAAGATGGCCCCCGGGACAGGGGGGTGATGGCTACACCTTC. Its protein is CASSQRWPPGQGGDGYTF.

This clone has more than one count but fewer than ten. Other DNA sequences in this sample translate to the same CDR3. The V gene is TRBV19, the J gene TRBJ2-7; D is ambiguous. Germline values: CDR1 LNHDA, CDR2 SQIVND (reference sequence). Trimming cost V 1 base and J 3 bases, with 10 bases left between them. The CDR3 totals 14 residues. The CDR3 nucleotides are TGTGCCAGTAGTATAGGGTCAGGCAGCTACGAGCAGTACTTC. Translation: CASSIGSGSYEQYF.

The V and J genes are TRBV27 and TRBJ1-6, with a weak D call TRBD1 (6 bases). The V end lost 4 bases, the J end lost 0 bases, and 19 bases lay between the germline ends. Germline lookup yields CDR1 MNHEY and CDR2 SMNVEV (reference sequence). The CDR3 loop spans 19 amino acids. The CDR3 is CASSSRQARASSYNSPLHF. CDR3 coding DNA: TGTGCCAGCAGTTCCCGACAGGCCAGGGCGAGCTCCTATAATTCACCCCTCCACTTT.

The chain employs TRBV10-3 and TRBJ1-2, with D unclear. V lost 1 base and J 4 bases, leaving 7 bases between the germline ends. From germline, CDR1 is ENHRY and CDR2 SYGVKD. This CDR3 is built from 13 residues. CDR3 in amino acids: CAISEYEGYGYTF. CDR3 in DNA: TGTGCCATCAGTGAGTATGAGGGCTATGGCTACACCTTC.

The CDR3 DNA is TGTGCCAGTAGCGGCGGGACAGGGAATCAGCCCCAGCATTTT. Encoded protein: CASSGGTGNQPQHF. The genes are TRBV19 and TRBJ1-5; TRBD1 matches 9 bases. CDR3 length: 14 amino acids. After removal of 6 bases from V and 4 bases from J, the junction contained 4 bases not matched to a gene. Germline V gives CDR1 LNHDA, CDR2 SQIVND (reference sequence).

This chain connects TRBV5-5 to TRBJ1-5; 8 nucleotides match TRBD1. J lost 4 bases, V lost 4 bases, and 7 bases had no gene match. CDR3 length equals 15 residues. Germline loops: CDR1 SGHKS, CDR2 YYEKEE (reference sequence). As DNA, the CDR3 is TGTGCCAGCAGCAGGGGGACAGGTGCAAATCAGCCCCAGCATTTT. Amino acid sequence: CASSRGTGANQPQHF.

The CDR3 here is CASRSGTGSARQYF. The CDR3 region has the DNA TGTGCCAGCAGGTCCGGGACAGGTTCGGCTCGCCAGTACTTC. The chain combines TRBV5-4 with TRBJ2-5; 8 bases are a match to TRBD1. CDR3 size: 14 residues. Germline values: CDR1 SGHNT, CDR2 YYREEE (reference sequence). V gave up 5 bases and J gave up 10 bases; unmatched junction bases: 13.

This clone has only a few counts. The J gene is TRBJ2-7, the V gene TRBV6-5; 9 bases fit TRBD1. This CDR3 is built from 13 residues. The germline gives CDR1 MNHEY, CDR2 SVGAGI. With 6 bases clipped from V and 3 bases from J, the junction kept 3 bases outside the gene matches. The CDR3 nucleotides are TGTGCCAGCAGCTGGGACAGGGACTACGAGCAGTACTTC. Its protein product is CASSWDRDYEQYF.